This T cell receptor (beta chain) was found in a study of cytomegalovirus exposure and HLA in healthy donors. Sequencing used immunoSEQ multiplex PCR; TCRdb keeps in-frame clones, though not all of them. The sample includes 100,000 to 150,000 clones, around 94% seen only once; the top ten take roughly 1.2%. CDR3 length: 16 amino acids. The germline V gene encodes CDR1 SGHVS and CDR2 FQNEAQ. V lost 6 bases and J lost 2, with 19 bases in between. The sample was PBMCs. The V and J genes are TRBV7-8 and TRBJ1-1, with D maybe TRBD1 (5 bases). The sequence came from a woman aged 18-29 years in good health and CMV-seronegative. The CDR3 loop is CASRLSGTGVNTEAFF. The CDR3 DNA sequence: TGTGCCAGCAGACTATCAGGGACTGGGGTAAACACTGAAGCTTTCTTT.